A single sample is the source of the 20 T cell receptor beta chains below, sequenced in a study of blood T cell repertoires in COVID-19. Clones were sequenced by immunoSEQ multiplex PCR, and TCRdb holds only the in-frame ones, with some missing. The sample holds more than 100,000 clones, approximately 84% seen once. Sequenced sample: peripheral blood. Receptor source: a woman aged 80 or over with acute or convalescent COVID-19.

The table lists this clone with a count of one. The CDR3 reads CASSADRGHQPQHF. The CDR3 DNA reads TGTGCCAGCAGCGCTGACAGGGGTCATCAGCCCCAGCATTTT. This chain joins TRBV2 and TRBJ1-5; 8 bases agree with TRBD1. The ends lost 6 bases at V and 5 bases at J; junction bases unmatched: 6. From germline, CDR1 is SNHLY and CDR2 FYNNEI. This CDR3 is built from 14 residues.

This clone appeared a few times. The chain uses TRBV4-3 and TRBJ1-3; no clear D. Deletions cut 0 bases from V and 4 bases from J, with 7 bases between. In germline, CDR1 is LGHNA, CDR2 YSLEER. The CDR3 loop spans 14 amino acids. The CDR3 DNA sequence: TGCGCCAGCAGCCAAGATCCTACCGGAAACACCATATATTTT. It encodes CASSQDPTGNTIYF.

The rearrangement links TRBV5-1 to TRBJ2-5, with TRBD2 matching 12 bases. J was trimmed by 4 bases and V by 4 bases; bases with no gene match: 11. CDR3 length: 17 amino acids. Germline V gives CDR1 SGHRS, CDR2 YFSETQ. CDR3 bases: TGCGCCAGCAGCCCACAGCGGCTAGCGGGAGGGGCAGAGACCCAGTACTTC. Amino acids: CASSPQRLAGGAETQYF. Filled out from reference TRBV5-1 and TRBJ2-5, the complete variable domain reads KAGVTQTPRYLIKTRGQQVTLSCSPISGHRSVSWYQQTPGQGLQFLFEYFSETQRNKGNFPGRFSGRQFSNSRSEMNVSTLELGDSALYLCASSPQRLAGGAETQYFGPGTRLLVL.

The V gene is TRBV5-6, the J gene TRBJ1-1; no definite D call. Between the trimmed V and J ends, which lost 4 bases and 2 bases, there was a span of 15 bases. CDR1 SGHDT and CDR2 YYEEEE come from the germline V gene. The CDR3 runs 15 residues. The chain's CDR3 is CASSRMIEGNTEAFF. CDR3 DNA: TGTGCCAGCAGCCGGATGATCGAGGGCAACACTGAAGCTTTCTTT.

The V and J genes are TRBV7-2 and TRBJ2-5; possibly TRBD2 for D (5 bases). Per germline, CDR1 SGHTA and CDR2 FQGNSA. This CDR3 has 14 residues. Trimming cost V 5 bases and J 0 bases, with 10 bases left between them. This chain's CDR3 is CASSRSGHQETQYF. The CDR3 DNA is TGTGCCAGCAGCCGCAGCGGACACCAAGAGACCCAGTACTTC.

For this clone: The conserved closing phenylalanine or tryptophan is absent in this CDR3, likely reflecting a read error. It is unclear where the CDR3 begins or ends on the DNA, so no DNA is shown, and the CDR3 is as TCRdb lists it. This chain joins TRBV6-2 or TRBV6-3 and TRBJ1-2; the D call of TRBD1 is as the table states it, not checked on the DNA. The CDR3 totals 15 residues, both ends included. CDR1 MNHEY and CDR2 SVGEGT come from the germline V gene. CDR3 in amino acids: CASSSGEPGPLSTFG.

The table lists this clone with a count of one. This chain joins TRBV18 and TRBJ2-7; 9 nucleotides line up with TRBD1. J gave up 4 bases and V 3 bases, and 7 bases lay outside the gene matches. Germline CDR1 KGHSH, CDR2 LQKENI. The CDR3 runs to 15 residues. The CDR3 loop reads CASSPSSTGGYEQYF. The CDR3 DNA sequence: TGTGCCAGCTCACCTAGTTCGACAGGGGGTTACGAGCAGTACTTC. Drawing the rest from reference TRBV18 and TRBJ2-7, the complete variable domain is NAGVMQNPRHLVRRRGQEARLRCSPMKGHSHVYWYRQLPEEGLKFMVYLQKENIIDESGMPKERFSAEFPKEGPSILRIQQVVRGDSAAYFCASSPSSTGGYEQYFGPGTRLTVT.

J is TRBJ2-1 and V is TRBV4-3, with TRBD2 as a possible D gene (6 bases). V dropped 4 bases and J dropped 8 bases, with 21 bases sitting between them. The CDR3 consists of 16 residues. Germline V lookup: CDR1 LGHNA, CDR2 YSLEER. CDR3 protein: CASSRGRDQGVHEQFF. The CDR3 DNA reads as TGCGCCAGCAGCCGAGGGCGGGATCAGGGAGTGCATGAGCAGTTCTTC.

The chain has TRBV19 and TRBJ2-5; TRBD1 matches at 7 bases. This CDR3 has 15 residues. V lost 3 bases, J lost 5 bases, and 9 bases stayed unmatched. The germline V gene encodes CDR1 LNHDA and CDR2 SQIVND (reference sequence). In DNA, the CDR3 is TGTGCCAGTAGTATCCACTTGACAGGGCCGGAGACCCAGTACTTC. Its protein is CASSIHLTGPETQYF.

The gene calls are TRBV18 and TRBJ2-3, with no clear D. CDR3 length equals 12 residues. V was pared by 6 bases and J by 1 base, with 5 bases between. CDR1 and CDR2 (germline): KGHSH, LQKENI. The CDR3 DNA reads as TGTGCCAGCTCCCCGGGCACAGATACGCAGTATTTT. Translating gives CASSPGTDTQYF.

This chain uses TRBV5-1 with TRBJ1-2, with D hard to call. The CDR3 consists of 15 residues. Germline lookup yields CDR1 SGHRS and CDR2 YFSETQ. V lost 0 bases and J 7 bases, leaving 16 bases between the germline ends. CDR3 DNA sequence: TGCGCCAGCAGCTTGGCGGGAAGCGAACGGGGTGGCTACACCTTC. As protein: CASSLAGSERGGYTF.

This clone was detected only a few times. Other nucleotide sequences from this sample produce the same CDR3. The V and J genes are TRBV18 and TRBJ1-1; TRBD1 agrees at 8 bases. The CDR3 sequence is 16 residues long. CDR1 and CDR2 from the germline V gene are KGHSH and LQKENI. Unmatched junction bases numbered 6, after V lost 3 bases and J lost 0 bases. The CDR3 loop reads CASSPGTGNMNTEAFF. The CDR3 DNA reads TGTGCCAGCTCACCCGGGACAGGAAACATGAACACTGAAGCTTTCTTT.

The chain uses TRBV9 and TRBJ1-1; a possible D gene is TRBD1 (5 bases). V lost 4 bases and J 1 base, leaving 8 bases between the germline ends. CDR3 length: 13 amino acids. Per the germline V gene, CDR1 is SGDLS and CDR2 is YYNGEE. CDR3 sequence: CASSITGNTEAFF. In nucleotides, the CDR3 is TGTGCCAGCAGCATCACAGGGAACACTGAAGCTTTCTTT.

This clone was detected only once. The genes are TRBV11-3 and TRBJ2-5; maybe TRBD1 (5 bases). The CDR3 consists of 13 residues. Trimming removed 4 bases from V and 3 bases from J, with 9 bases in between. Germline CDR1 and CDR2: SGHNT and YENEEA. CDR3 protein: CASSSDREETQYF. The DNA of the CDR3 is TGTGCCAGCAGCTCCGACAGAGAAGAGACCCAGTACTTC. Filled out from reference TRBV11-3 and TRBJ2-5, the complete variable domain reads EAGVVQSPRYKIIEKKQPVAFWCNPISGHNTLYWYLQNLGQGPELLIRYENEEAVDDSQLPKDRFSAERLKGVDSTLKIQPAELGDSAVYLCASSSDREETQYFGPGTRLLVL.

The J gene is TRBJ1-4, the V gene TRBV3-1 (or the pseudogene TRBV3-2); weak D call: TRBD1 (5 bases). The ends were cut back, 1 base at V and 8 bases at J, with 17 bases in the middle. The CDR3 has 16 residues. Germline-derived CDR1 and CDR2 are LGHDT and YNNKEL (reference sequence). CDR3: CASSQVGRGDGEKLFF. CDR3 DNA sequence: TGTGCCAGCAGCCAAGTAGGGAGGGGCGATGGGGAAAAACTGTTTTTT.

To note about this clone: The sample contains more than one DNA sequence encoding this CDR3. This chain joins TRBV30 and TRBJ1-3; D might be TRBD1 (5 bases). This CDR3 region has 14 residues. With 0 bases removed from V and 1 base from J, the gap between germline ends came to 7 bases. CDR1 is GTSNPN and CDR2 is SVGIG in the germline V gene (reference sequence). CDR3 sequence reads: CAWSVRGSGNTIYF. CDR3 nucleotides: TGTGCCTGGAGTGTTAGGGGATCTGGAAACACCATATATTTT.

The chain uses TRBV11-3 and TRBJ2-1; 9 bases align to TRBD2. V trimming: 5 bases; J trimming: 7 bases; junction bases outside the gene matches: 9. The germline CDR1 and CDR2 sequences are SGHNT and YENEEA. The CDR3 is made up of 15 amino acids. The CDR3, as DNA: TGTGCCAGCAGCCTACTGCGGGGGGGATCGAATGAGCAGTTCTTC. This translates into CASSLLRGGSNEQFF.

J is TRBJ1-2 and V is TRBV19, with 9 bases matching TRBD1. This CDR3 is built from 14 residues. The V gene's germline CDR1 is LNHDA and CDR2 SQIVND (reference sequence). Germline trimming cut 3 bases from V and 4 bases from J; bases unmatched to any gene: 3. CDR3 nucleotide sequence: TGTGCCAGTAGTATGGACAGGGGCATCTATGGCTACACCTTC. Protein: CASSMDRGIYGYTF.

This clone was recorded only once. The chain couples TRBV6-2 or TRBV6-3 to TRBJ1-1, with TRBD1 matching over 8 bases. The CDR3 spans 16 residues. Losses at the gene ends were 5 bases for V and 1 base for J; bases not matched to a gene: 9. The germline V gene has CDR1 MNHEY and CDR2 SVGEGT. The CDR3 sequence is CASSPGQARENTEAFF. The DNA for the CDR3 is TGTGCCAGCAGTCCGGGACAGGCGAGGGAGAACACTGAAGCTTTCTTT.

The CDR3 here is CASSDTNPRSTLHF. CDR3 nucleotide sequence: TGTGCCAGCAGTGATACCAACCCGCGGTCAACCCTCCACTTT. The chain carries TRBV6-1 and TRBJ1-6, with D unclear. V lost 3 bases and J 14 bases, leaving 17 bases between the germline ends. The CDR3 sequence is 14 residues long. CDR1 and CDR2 (germline): MNHNS, SASEGT.